The 29 T cell receptor beta chains reported below all come from one sample, sequenced in a study of type 1 regulatory T cells. The antigens of these receptors remain unknown. Each CDR3 protein gets one entry after TCRdb re-called the reads with MiXCR. There are some 60,000 distinct CDR3 sequences in the sample; 55% to 65% occur only once, and 1.5% to 2% lies in the top ten. Sequenced input: cultured non-Tr1 T cells, either the whole culture or a sorted T cell fraction (not recorded which). These receptors originate from a human donor in good health.

This clonotype turned up a few times. V gene TRBV4-1 combines with J gene TRBJ1-6; 7 bases match TRBD1. V lost 2 bases to trimming and J lost 4 bases; unmatched junction nucleotides: 8. This CDR3 is built from 17 residues. CDR1 and CDR2 (germline): MGHRA, YSYEKL. The CDR3 DNA reads TGCGCCAGCAGCCAATTACCCCCGGGACAGTATAATTCACCCCTCCACTTT. Translation: CASSQLPPGQYNSPLHF.

This sequence joins TRBV6-5 and TRBJ1-5, with D possibly TRBD1 on 6 matching bases. CDR3 length: 13 amino acids. Germline V gene data show CDR1 as MNHEY and CDR2 as SVGAGI. V lost 8 bases and J 5 bases, leaving 13 bases between the germline ends. This chain's CDR3 is CASGGQTDQPQHF. Written as DNA, the CDR3 is TGTGCCAGCGGGGGGCAGACTGATCAGCCCCAGCATTTT.

Only a few counts were recorded for this clonotype. V gene TRBV5-1 combines with J gene TRBJ2-2; D might be TRBD2 (5 bases). Germline V lookup: CDR1 SGHRS, CDR2 YFSETQ. The CDR3 covers 17 residues. Trimming took 4 bases from V and 3 from J, leaving 19 bases between them. In DNA, the CDR3 is TGCGCCAGCAGCCCAAAAGCCCCACTAGAACACACCGGGGAGCTGTTTTTT. As protein: CASSPKAPLEHTGELFF.

This chain joins TRBV25-1 and TRBJ2-3; D remains ambiguous. With 2 bases removed from V and 0 bases from J, the gap between germline ends came to 6 bases. This CDR3 is 14 amino acids long. Per germline, CDR1 MGHDK and CDR2 SYGVNS. This chain's CDR3 is CASSERASTDTQYF. The CDR3 DNA follows: TGTGCCAGCAGTGAACGGGCAAGCACAGATACGCAGTATTTT.

This clonotype was detected only once. The rearrangement uses TRBV11-3 and TRBJ2-7; no reliable D call. V lost 2 bases to trimming and J lost 7 bases, with 15 bases between them. This CDR3 is built from 14 residues. Germline CDR1 SGHNT, CDR2 YENEEA. The CDR3 sequence: CASSLNRNSGEQYF. The CDR3 DNA is TGTGCCAGCAGCTTAAACCGGAATTCTGGTGAGCAGTACTTC.

V and J are TRBV7-8 and TRBJ2-7; TRBD1 agrees at 7 bases. V lost 6 bases and J lost 5; bases outside the gene matches: 10. Germline V gene data show CDR1 as SGHVS and CDR2 as FQNEAQ. The CDR3 length is 14 residues. The CDR3 nucleotides read TGTGCCAGCAGTCCCGACAGGGTCATGGACGAGCAGTACTTC. Translated, it gives CASSPDRVMDEQYF.

The V call is TRBV11-3, the J call TRBJ2-3, with D maybe TRBD1 (7 bases). Trimming removed 1 base at V and 2 bases at J, with 13 bases between. Germline CDR1 is SGHNT and CDR2 is YENEEA. This CDR3 comprises 16 residues. The CDR3: CASSLGQGGYTDTQYF. CDR3 coding DNA: TGTGCCAGCAGCTTAGGCCAGGGGGGCTACACAGATACGCAGTATTTT. The full variable domain, in which reference TRBV11-3 and TRBJ2-3 provide the parts outside the CDR3, is EAGVVQSPRYKIIEKKQPVAFWCNPISGHNTLYWYLQNLGQGPELLIRYENEEAVDDSQLPKDRFSAERLKGVDSTLKIQPAELGDSAVYLCASSLGQGGYTDTQYFGPGTRLTVL.

This clonotype was detected only a few times. DNA for the CDR3: TGCGCCAGCACCACTGGAAACACCATATATTTT. Its translation is CASTTGNTIYF. The chain recombines TRBV10-2 with TRBJ1-3, with D unresolved. This CDR3 has 11 amino acids. The ends were cut back, 7 bases at V and 2 bases at J, with 3 bases in the middle. CDR1 is WSHSY, CDR2 SAAADI, per germline.

V is TRBV12-3 or TRBV12-4 and J is TRBJ2-1; D remains unclear. Deletions cut 5 bases from V and 10 bases from J, with 15 bases between. The CDR3 consists of 13 residues. The CDR3 region is CASSLVRAFEQFF. CDR3 DNA sequence: TGTGCCAGCAGTCTCGTCCGGGCCTTCGAGCAGTTCTTC.

This chain connects TRBV11-2 to TRBJ1-1, with a possible D match to TRBD1 (5 bases). Germline CDR1 reads SGHAT; CDR2 reads FQNNGV. The CDR3 contains 13 residues. The V end was cut by 3 bases, the J end by 8 bases, with 13 bases between. CDR3 nucleotide sequence: TGTGCCAGCAGCTTGAAGCAGGGTACCGAAGCTTTCTTT. This sequence encodes CASSLKQGTEAFF.

Regarding this clonotype: A junction end diverges from the germline sequence, so it may reflect a read error. J is TRBJ1-1 and V is TRBV27, with TRBD1 matching 7 bases. The CDR3 length is 15 residues. The germline V gene encodes CDR1 MNHEY and CDR2 SMNVEV (reference sequence). CDR3 bases: TGTGCCAGCGGACACAGGGGCCTTCGGAACACTGAAACTTTCTTT. Residues: CASGHRGLRNTETFF.

The gene calls are TRBV7-8 and TRBJ2-3, with D uncertain. Deletions cut 2 bases from V and 5 bases from J, with 14 bases between. Germline CDR1 SGHVS, CDR2 FQNEAQ. The CDR3 sequence is 15 residues long. The CDR3, as DNA: TGTGCCAGCAGCTTACGTCGAAGCGTCGTAGATACGCAGTATTTT. This sequence encodes CASSLRRSVVDTQYF.

This clonotype was observed a single time. This rearrangement joins TRBV12-3 or TRBV12-4 to TRBJ1-5; D might be TRBD1 (6 bases). The ends were cut back, 0 bases at V and 3 bases at J, with 9 bases in the middle. The CDR3 is made up of 15 amino acids. CDR3: CASSLAGQVNQPQHF. CDR3 sequence (DNA): TGTGCCAGCAGTTTAGCGGGACAAGTCAATCAGCCCCAGCATTTT.

The chain joins TRBV19 to TRBJ1-1; weak D call: TRBD1 (6 bases). With 4 bases removed from V and 1 base from J, the gap between germline ends came to 10 bases. This CDR3 comprises 14 residues. CDR1 LNHDA and CDR2 SQIVND come from the germline V gene (reference sequence). The CDR3 protein is CASSRNRENTEAFF. CDR3 bases: TGTGCCAGTAGTAGAAACAGGGAGAACACTGAAGCTTTCTTT. Full variable domain (rest looked up from reference TRBV19 and TRBJ1-1): DGGITQSPKYLFRKEGQNVTLSCEQNLNHDAMYWYRQDPGQGLRLIYYSQIVNDFQKGDIAEGYSVSREKKESFPLTVTSAQKNPTAFYLCASSRNRENTEAFFGQGTRLTVV.

Judged by abundance, this clonotype is medium-sized (0.01 to 0.1%). This CDR3 reads CASSLAGSGEETQYF. Here the CDR3 DNA reads TGCGCCAGCAGCTTGGCCGGGTCGGGGGAGGAGACCCAGTACTTC. This sequence joins TRBV5-1 and TRBJ2-5; possible D gene TRBD2, 6 bases. The CDR3 runs to 15 residues. CDR1 is SGHRS and CDR2 is YFSETQ in the germline V gene. V was cut by 0 bases and J by 5 bases, with 14 bases left in between.

The chain joins TRBV5-1 to TRBJ2-1; D possibly corresponds to TRBD2 (6 bases). Germline assignment: CDR1 SGHRS and CDR2 YFSETQ. CDR3 length equals 17 residues. The V and J ends lost 0 bases and 2 bases respectively, with 15 bases between them. As DNA, the CDR3 is TGCGCCAGCAGCTTGGGCTCCCCGGGACTCCCCTACAATGAGCAGTTCTTC. It translates to CASSLGSPGLPYNEQFF.

This clonotype was observed at least ten times. The chain joins TRBV20-1 to TRBJ2-2; 9 positions match TRBD1. Germline V CDR1 and CDR2: DFQATT, SNEGSKA (reference sequence). This CDR3 is built from 16 residues. The trim removed 5 bases at V and 7 bases at J, leaving 14 bases unmatched. The CDR3 bases are TGCAGTGCTTGGGATACAGGGGGCGCTGGGATCGGGGAGCTGTTTTTT. Translating it yields CSAWDTGGAGIGELFF.

The V and J genes are TRBV20-1 and TRBJ2-1; D is possibly TRBD1 or TRBD2 (5 bases each). The V end lost 4 bases, the J end lost 7 bases, and 20 bases lay between the germline ends. Looked up from germline, CDR1 is DFQATT and CDR2 is SNEGSKA (reference sequence). This CDR3 comprises 15 residues. The CDR3: CSATRDPGLGNEQFF. DNA of the CDR3: TGCAGTGCTACCCGGGACCCCGGGCTAGGGAATGAGCAGTTCTTC.

The rearrangement links TRBV6-5 to TRBJ2-3; D ambiguous. CDR3 size: 13 residues. Germline CDR1 MNHEY, CDR2 SVGAGI. Trimming removed 6 bases at V and 2 bases at J, with 9 bases between. CDR3 coding DNA: TGTGCCAGCAGACCCATTAACACAGATACGCAGTATTTT. Translating gives CASRPINTDTQYF.

The chain uses TRBV5-1 and TRBJ2-1; possibly TRBD2 for D (5 bases). Trimming removed 4 bases from V and 3 bases from J, with 8 bases in between. The V gene's germline CDR1 is SGHRS and CDR2 YFSETQ. The CDR3 loop spans 13 amino acids. In nucleotides, the CDR3 is TGCGCCAGCAGCGGGAGAGGCTACAATGAGCAGTTCTTC. Its protein is CASSGRGYNEQFF. The whole variable domain, remainder taken from reference TRBV5-1 and TRBJ2-1, is KAGVTQTPRYLIKTRGQQVTLSCSPISGHRSVSWYQQTPGQGLQFLFEYFSETQRNKGNFPGRFSGRQFSNSRSEMNVSTLELGDSALYLCASSGRGYNEQFFGPGTRLTVL.

There are a few counts of this clonotype. This chain links TRBV9 with TRBJ1-3; tentative D call: TRBD1 (6 bases). V was clipped by 0 bases and J by 0 bases, with 7 bases between them. This CDR3 is 15 amino acids long. Germline assignment: CDR1 SGDLS and CDR2 YYNGEE. CDR3 region: CASSVDRASGNTIYF. The DNA of the CDR3 is TGTGCCAGCAGCGTAGACAGGGCCTCTGGAAACACCATATATTTT.

This clonotype has only one observation. The gene calls are TRBV24-1 and TRBJ2-2; unclear D gene. V was pared by 12 bases and J by 4 bases, with 14 bases between. CDR3 size: 13 residues. CDR1 is KGHDR and CDR2 is SFDVKD in the germline V gene. The CDR3 DNA follows: TGTGCCGCGCGAAGTCCGAGCACCGGGGAGCTGTTTTTT. Its translation is CAARSPSTGELFF.

This clonotype was found a few times. V gene TRBV12-3 or TRBV12-4 combines with J gene TRBJ2-1; 12 positions agree with TRBD2. Losses at the gene ends were 6 bases for V and 8 bases for J; bases not matched to a gene: 11. The CDR3 is made up of 16 amino acids. The CDR3 spells CASSTTSSGRGDEQFF. The CDR3 DNA is TGTGCCAGCAGCACAACTTCTAGCGGGAGGGGCGATGAGCAGTTCTTC.

The CDR3 protein is CSAPDYASTYEQYF. DNA for the CDR3: TGCAGTGCTCCCGACTATGCCTCCACCTACGAGCAGTACTTC. V gene TRBV20-1 combines with J gene TRBJ2-7; the D gene is possibly TRBD2 (5 bases). Trimming removed 5 bases at V and 2 bases at J, with 16 bases between. Germline V gene lookup returns CDR1 DFQATT and CDR2 SNEGSKA (reference sequence). The CDR3 covers 14 residues.

The chain is built from TRBV7-2 and TRBJ2-7; D is possibly TRBD2 (5 bases). This CDR3 is built from 14 residues. The germline gives CDR1 SGHTA, CDR2 FQGNSA. Trimming cost V 2 bases and J 2 bases, with 10 bases left between them. DNA of the CDR3: TGTGCCAGCAGCTTAAGGCGGGTAGCCTACGAGCAGTACTTC. Its translation is CASSLRRVAYEQYF.

Concerning this clonotype: Germline is not matched at one junction end, which may reflect a read error. V usage is TRBV6-1 and J usage is TRBJ1-1; D gene uncertain. The CDR3 totals 14 residues. Germline V gene sequence: CDR1 MNHNS, CDR2 SASEGT. The CDR3 reads CASTEARVNTEAFF. CDR3 sequence (DNA): TGTGCCAGCACTGAAGCTCGGGTTAACACTGAAGCTTTCTTT.

The V and J genes are TRBV6-1 and TRBJ1-5; D is undetermined. CDR3 length equals 13 residues. Trimming removed 1 base from V and 5 bases from J, with 6 bases in between. Looked up from germline, CDR1 is MNHNS and CDR2 is SASEGT. The CDR3 DNA follows: TGTGCCAGCAGTGAAGGTACCCATCAGCCCCAGCATTTT. Its protein product is CASSEGTHQPQHF.

Points on this clonotype: A clone one base away is much larger, so this may be a read error. J is TRBJ2-3 and V is TRBV7-2; D not resolved. Germline assignment: CDR1 SGHTA and CDR2 FQGNSA. V lost 1 base to trimming and J lost 2 bases, with 4 bases between them. This CDR3 has 13 residues. The CDR3 sequence is CASSLGVTDTQYF. The CDR3 DNA sequence: TGTGCCAGCAGCTTAGGGGTCACAGATACGCAGTATTTT.

This clonotype was counted a few times. This chain links TRBV5-1 with TRBJ2-7; 8 nucleotides agree with TRBD1. The CDR3 extends over 19 amino acids. Germline trimming cut 4 bases from V and 3 bases from J; bases unmatched to any gene: 21. The germline V gene encodes CDR1 SGHRS and CDR2 YFSETQ. CDR3 residues: CASSDTVTGQDEIFYEQYF. The CDR3, as DNA: TGCGCCAGCAGCGATACGGTTACGGGACAGGACGAAATTTTCTACGAGCAGTACTTC.